Shown below are 25 T cell receptor beta chains from a single sample sequenced in a study of long-term antiretroviral therapy in people with HIV. Researchers ran immunoSEQ v3.0 at survey level. Profiling relied on immunoSEQ multiplex PCR, and the TCRdb table lists in-frame clones only, not all of them. The sample carries more than 20,000 clones, about four fifths recorded once. The sequencing used unsorted PBMCs, collected 3 years after starting antiretroviral therapy. The receptors were sampled from a young man with HIV.

The rearrangement uses TRBV10-3 and TRBJ2-7; the match to TRBD1 covers 8 bases. This CDR3 is 14 amino acids long. Germline CDR1 ENHRY, CDR2 SYGVKD. Germline trimming cut 6 bases from V and 3 bases from J; bases unmatched to any gene: 7. The DNA of the CDR3 is TGTGCCATCAGGGGAGAAGACAGGGGCTACGAGCAGTACTTC. This gives the protein CAIRGEDRGYEQYF.

Points on this clone: One end of the junction does not line up with germline, which may come from a read error. The chain carries TRBV7-8 and TRBJ1-5; 8 bases fit TRBD1. CDR1 is SGHVS and CDR2 is FQNEAQ in the germline V gene. This CDR3 is 19 amino acids long. The CDR3 is CASSLALTGGEPSDQPQHF. The CDR3 nucleotides read TGTGCCAGCAGCTTAGCGCTAACAGGGGGGGAACCTAGCGATCAGCCCCAGCATTTT. The whole variable domain, filled in from reference TRBV7-8 and TRBJ1-5, reads GAGVSQSPRYKVAKRGQDVALRCDPISGHVSLFWYQQALGQGPEFLTYFQNEAQLDKSGLPSDRFFAERPEGSVSTLKIQRTQQEDSAVYLCASSLALTGGEPSDQPQHFGDGTRLSIL.

The gene calls are TRBV7-3 and TRBJ1-2; 8 bases are shared with TRBD1. The J segment lost 5 bases and the V segment lost 1 base, leaving 18 bases of the junction unmatched. Germline V gene data show CDR1 as SGHTA and CDR2 as FQGTGA. The CDR3 spans 19 residues. The CDR3 nucleotides are TGTGCCAGCAGCTTAAAAGGGGGAAAAGGGACAGGAGGGTTTTATGGCTACACCTTC. Its translation: CASSLKGGKGTGGFYGYTF.

V and J are TRBV27 and TRBJ2-5; possibly TRBD1 for D (6 bases). Germline CDR1 and CDR2: MNHEY and SMNVEV (reference sequence). The ends were cut back, 3 bases at V and 2 bases at J, with 16 bases in the middle. CDR3 length: 16 amino acids. CDR3 DNA sequence: TGTGCCAGCAGTTTGACCAGCAGGGGTCCACAAGAGACCCAGTACTTC. Protein: CASSLTSRGPQETQYF.

The gene calls are TRBV18 and TRBJ2-3, with D possibly being TRBD1 or TRBD2 (5 bases each). Trimming pared 5 bases from V and 4 bases from J, leaving 13 bases between. The CDR3 has 14 residues. Looked up from germline, CDR1 is KGHSH and CDR2 is LQKENI. The chain's CDR3 is CASSLRGRADTQYF. Written as DNA, the CDR3 is TGTGCCAGCTCATTACGGGGCAGAGCAGATACGCAGTATTTT.

V gene TRBV7-2 combines with J gene TRBJ2-1; TRBD1 is a possible D gene (5 bases). Trimming cost V 6 bases and J 5 bases, with 20 bases left between them. This CDR3 region has 16 residues. Germline V lookup: CDR1 SGHTA, CDR2 FQGNSA. The CDR3 DNA follows: TGTGCCAGCAGGCCAAGTATGGGGCTAGGTAACAATGAGCAGTTCTTC. Its protein product is CASRPSMGLGNNEQFF.

The rearrangement links TRBV5-6 to TRBJ2-7, with 8 nucleotides matching TRBD2. The germline V gene has CDR1 SGHDT and CDR2 YYEEEE. V was clipped by 4 bases and J by 3 bases; unmatched bases: 9. The CDR3 has 15 residues. The CDR3 DNA follows: TGTGCCAGCAGCCTTGGACTAGCACAACTCTACGAGCAGTACGTC. This sequence encodes CASSLGLAQLYEQYV.

This clone was recorded only once. The V gene is TRBV11-2, the J gene TRBJ1-2; D ambiguous. V lost 3 bases to trimming and J lost 3 bases, with 8 bases between them. Germline V gene data show CDR1 as SGHAT and CDR2 as FQNNGV. The length of the CDR3 is 13 residues. CDR3 sequence: CASSFSPDYGYTF. In DNA form, the CDR3 reads TGTGCCAGCAGCTTTAGCCCAGACTATGGCTACACCTTC.

In its sample, this clone was seen once. This chain uses TRBV6-5 with TRBJ2-1; TRBD1 matches 8 bases. The CDR3 consists of 14 residues. The germline V gene has CDR1 MNHEY and CDR2 SVGAGI. V shed 6 bases and J 4 bases; nucleotides not matched to a gene: 5. Here the CDR3 DNA reads TGTGCCAGCAGCCCGGACAGGGAGTACAATGAGCAGTTCTTC. Its translation: CASSPDREYNEQFF.

Only one count was recorded for this clone. The chain is built from TRBV27 and TRBJ2-5, with 12 nucleotides matching TRBD1. The ends lost 3 bases at V and 5 bases at J; junction bases unmatched: 7. The CDR3 consists of 16 residues. The germline CDR1 and CDR2 sequences are MNHEY and SMNVEV (reference sequence). CDR3 residues: CASSLRDRGRLETQYF. The DNA for the CDR3 is TGTGCCAGCAGTTTGAGGGACAGGGGGCGTTTGGAGACCCAGTACTTC.

The chain carries TRBV7-2 and TRBJ2-1; 11 bases are shared with TRBD2. This CDR3 is 13 amino acids long. Germline values: CDR1 SGHTA, CDR2 FQGNSA. V lost 8 bases and J lost 6; bases outside the gene matches: 3. The CDR3 bases are TGTGCCAGCGCCCTAGCGGGGGGCAATGAGCAGTTCTTC. As protein: CASALAGGNEQFF.

This clone was seen once. The genes are TRBV10-3 and TRBJ1-1; a weak D match, TRBD1 (6 bases). Trimming removed 2 bases at V and 5 bases at J, with 15 bases between. Germline CDR1 is ENHRY and CDR2 is SYGVKD. This CDR3 is 15 amino acids long. The CDR3 loop reads CAISESKGDITEAFF. The CDR3 DNA is TGTGCCATCAGTGAGAGTAAGGGGGATATAACTGAAGCTTTCTTT.

The genes are TRBV6-5 and TRBJ2-3; D is possibly TRBD2 (5 bases). The V gene's germline CDR1 is MNHEY and CDR2 SVGAGI. CDR3 length: 13 amino acids. V was cut by 6 bases and J by 4 bases, with 11 bases left in between. CDR3 nucleotide sequence: TGTGCCAGCAGCCTTCAACTAGCAGATACGCAGTATTTT. It encodes CASSLQLADTQYF.

The V and J genes are TRBV15 and TRBJ2-2; the match to TRBD1 covers 7 bases. The J segment lost 2 bases and the V segment lost 3 bases, leaving 6 bases of the junction unmatched. The CDR3 runs 16 residues. The germline CDR1 and CDR2 sequences are LNHNV and YYDKDF (reference sequence). The CDR3 is CATSRGDSYNTGELFF. The CDR3 DNA reads as TGTGCCACCAGCAGGGGGGACAGCTATAACACCGGGGAGCTGTTTTTT.

The table lists this clone with a few counts. This chain connects TRBV7-9 to TRBJ1-2, with a possible D match to TRBD1 (6 bases). V was shortened by 1 base and J by 2 bases, with 8 bases between the two germline ends. The CDR3 is made up of 14 amino acids. Germline V gene data show CDR1 as SEHNR and CDR2 as FQNEAQ (reference sequence). This CDR3 reads CASSLEGGNYGYTF. CDR3 DNA sequence: TGTGCCAGCAGCTTAGAGGGGGGGAACTATGGCTACACCTTC.

This chain uses TRBV30 with TRBJ2-1, with unresolved D. The germline V gene has CDR1 GTSNPN and CDR2 SVGIG (reference sequence). The V and J ends lost 4 bases and 0 bases respectively, with 10 bases between them. The CDR3 spans 14 residues. DNA for the CDR3: TGTGCCTGGATTTCACCAAGCTCCTACAATGAGCAGTTCTTC. It yields the protein CAWISPSSYNEQFF.

The CDR3 nucleotides read TGTGCCAGCAGTGGTTTAACGGGGACTAGCACAGATACGCAGTATTTT. Amino acid sequence: CASSGLTGTSTDTQYF. The genes are TRBV2 and TRBJ2-3; weak D call: TRBD2 (6 bases). CDR3 size: 16 residues. Germline CDR1 is SNHLY and CDR2 is FYNNEI. V dropped 4 bases and J dropped 0 bases, with 14 bases sitting between them.

The genes are TRBV21-1 and TRBJ1-5. TRBV21-1 is noted as a pseudogene. The CDR3 length is 13 residues. In nucleotides, the CDR3 is TGTGCCAGCAGCCCCCCGGGTCCCCAGCCCCAGCATTTT. It is translated as CASSPPGPQPQHF.

The V and J genes are TRBV4-1 and TRBJ2-1, with TRBD2 matching 12 bases. The CDR3 contains 19 residues. Unmatched junction bases numbered 10, after V lost 0 bases and J lost 4 bases. Germline loops: CDR1 MGHRA, CDR2 YSYEKL. Written as DNA, the CDR3 is TGCGCCAGCAGCCAAGACGTAAGGACTAGCGGGGCACCATACAATGAGCAGTTCTTC. It translates to CASSQDVRTSGAPYNEQFF.

J is TRBJ2-5 and V is TRBV27; 7 bases match TRBD1. CDR3 length: 16 residues. Germline CDR1 reads MNHEY; CDR2 reads SMNVEV (reference sequence). Losses at the gene ends were 7 bases for V and 2 bases for J; bases not matched to a gene: 13. CDR3 region: CASKGPHGTAQETQYF. CDR3 nucleotides: TGTGCCAGCAAGGGTCCCCACGGGACAGCTCAAGAGACCCAGTACTTC.

The chain joins TRBV4-1 to TRBJ2-3, with a tentative D call TRBD1 (5 bases). V was pared by 8 bases and J by 5 bases, with 8 bases between. The germline V gene has CDR1 MGHRA and CDR2 YSYEKL. This CDR3 contains 11 residues. The CDR3: CASQGEDTQYF. The DNA of the CDR3 is TGCGCCAGCCAGGGTGAAGATACGCAGTATTTT.

The chain combines TRBV5-1 with TRBJ1-5; the match to TRBD1 covers 7 bases. The germline gives CDR1 SGHRS, CDR2 YFSETQ. The CDR3 length is 13 residues. The junction had 3 bases not matched to a gene; V was cut back by 5 bases and J by 4 bases. This chain's CDR3 is CASRTGPNQPQHF. As DNA, the CDR3 is TGCGCCAGCAGGACAGGGCCGAATCAGCCCCAGCATTTT.

The V gene is TRBV2, the J gene TRBJ2-2; D gene unclear. Germline V gene sequence: CDR1 SNHLY, CDR2 FYNNEI. The CDR3 is 18 amino acids. Deletions cut 2 bases from V and 3 bases from J, with 19 bases between. CDR3 region: CASSERVVLGFHTGELFF. The CDR3, as DNA: TGTGCCAGCAGTGAACGGGTGGTGTTGGGGTTCCACACCGGGGAGCTGTTTTTT.

The table lists this clone with a few counts. The chain links TRBV2 to TRBJ1-2; D is perhaps TRBD1 (5 bases). V dropped 7 bases and J dropped 1 base, with 13 bases sitting between them. CDR1 is SNHLY and CDR2 is FYNNEI in the germline V gene. The CDR3 totals 14 residues. CDR3 residues: CASMRDENNYGYTF. CDR3 bases: TGTGCCAGCATGAGGGACGAAAATAACTATGGCTACACCTTC.

The rearrangement joins TRBV11-3 to TRBJ2-5; 8 nucleotides line up with TRBD1. Per the germline V gene, CDR1 is SGHNT and CDR2 is YENEEA. The V and J ends lost 5 bases and 3 bases, in that order; junction bases with no gene match: 5. The CDR3 spans 14 residues. Here the CDR3 reads CASSPMGQEETQYF. DNA of the CDR3: TGTGCCAGCAGCCCGATGGGACAGGAAGAGACCCAGTACTTC.